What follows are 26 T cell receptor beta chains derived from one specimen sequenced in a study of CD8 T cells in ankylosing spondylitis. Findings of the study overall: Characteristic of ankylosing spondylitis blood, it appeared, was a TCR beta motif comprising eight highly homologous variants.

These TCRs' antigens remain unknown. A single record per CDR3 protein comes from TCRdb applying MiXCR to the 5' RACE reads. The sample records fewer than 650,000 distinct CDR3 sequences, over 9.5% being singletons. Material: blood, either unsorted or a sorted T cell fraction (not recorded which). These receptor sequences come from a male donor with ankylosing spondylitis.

The DNA of the CDR3 is TGTGCCAGCAGTTTACAGGGTTGGGAGCAGTACGTC. Translated, it gives CASSLQGWEQYV. The gene calls are TRBV6-6 and TRBJ2-7; the D gene is possibly TRBD1 (6 bases). V lost 4 bases, J lost 7 bases, and 11 bases lay in between. Germline assignment: CDR1 MNHNY and CDR2 SVGAGI (reference sequence). The CDR3 length is 12 residues.

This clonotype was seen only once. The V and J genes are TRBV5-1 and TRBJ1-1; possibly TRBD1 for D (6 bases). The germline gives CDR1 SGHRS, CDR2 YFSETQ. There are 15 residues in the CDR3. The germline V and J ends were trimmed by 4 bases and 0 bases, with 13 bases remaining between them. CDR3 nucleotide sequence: TGCGCCAGCAGCCCGACCGACAGGATGAACACTGAAGCTTTCTTT. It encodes CASSPTDRMNTEAFF.

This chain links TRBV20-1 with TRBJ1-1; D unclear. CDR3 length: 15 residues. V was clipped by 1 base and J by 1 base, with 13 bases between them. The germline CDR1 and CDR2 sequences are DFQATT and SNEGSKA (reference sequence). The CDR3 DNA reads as TGCAGTGCTAGAGCACCACTTGCGGGGAACACTGAAGCTTTCTTT. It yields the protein CSARAPLAGNTEAFF.

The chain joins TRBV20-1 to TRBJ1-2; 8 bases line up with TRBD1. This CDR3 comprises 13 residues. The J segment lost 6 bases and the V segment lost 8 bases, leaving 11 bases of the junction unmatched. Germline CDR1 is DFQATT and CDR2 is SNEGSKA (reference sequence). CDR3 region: CSTSGGANDGYTF. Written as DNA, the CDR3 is TGCAGTACCTCAGGGGGCGCAAACGATGGCTACACCTTC.

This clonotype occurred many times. CDR3 residues: CSARDQGQGADEQFF. CDR3 nucleotides: TGCAGTGCTAGAGATCAGGGACAGGGTGCGGATGAGCAGTTCTTC. The chain carries TRBV20-1 and TRBJ2-1; 9 bases are a match to TRBD1. This CDR3 region has 15 residues. Trimming cost V 0 bases and J 8 bases; bases outside gene matches: 8. Looked up from germline, CDR1 is DFQATT and CDR2 is SNEGSKA (reference sequence).

The CDR3 protein is CSGRGGTGELFF. CDR3 nucleotides: TGCAGCGGCCGGGGAGGGACCGGGGAGCTGTTTTTT. The genes are TRBV20-1 and TRBJ2-2; TRBD2 matches 7 bases. The germline CDR1 and CDR2 sequences are DFQATT and SNEGSKA (reference sequence). The CDR3 length is 12 residues.

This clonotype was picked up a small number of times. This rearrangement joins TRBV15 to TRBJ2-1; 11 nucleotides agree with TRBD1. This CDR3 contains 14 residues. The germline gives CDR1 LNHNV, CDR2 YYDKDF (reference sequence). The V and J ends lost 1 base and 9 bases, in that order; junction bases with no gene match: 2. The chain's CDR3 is CATSRGTGGSEQFF. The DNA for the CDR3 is TGTGCCACCAGCAGAGGGACAGGGGGCAGTGAGCAGTTCTTC.

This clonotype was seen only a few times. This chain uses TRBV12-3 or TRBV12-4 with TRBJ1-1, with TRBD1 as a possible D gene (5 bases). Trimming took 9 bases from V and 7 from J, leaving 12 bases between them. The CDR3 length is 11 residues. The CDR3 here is CASSPRGEAFF. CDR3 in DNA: TGTGCCAGTAGTCCTAGGGGTGAAGCTTTCTTT.

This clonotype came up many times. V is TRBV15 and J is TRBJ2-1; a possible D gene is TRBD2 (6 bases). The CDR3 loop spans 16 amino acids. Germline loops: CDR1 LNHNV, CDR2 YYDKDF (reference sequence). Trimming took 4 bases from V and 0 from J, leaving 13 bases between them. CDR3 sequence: CATSTGRTTSYNEQFF. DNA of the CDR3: TGTGCCACCAGCACAGGCCGGACTACCTCCTACAATGAGCAGTTCTTC.

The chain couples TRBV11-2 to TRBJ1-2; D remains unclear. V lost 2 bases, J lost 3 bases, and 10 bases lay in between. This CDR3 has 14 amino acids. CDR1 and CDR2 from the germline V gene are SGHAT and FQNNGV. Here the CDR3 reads CASSLKGDHYGYTF. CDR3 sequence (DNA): TGTGCCAGCAGCTTAAAGGGCGATCACTATGGCTACACCTTC.

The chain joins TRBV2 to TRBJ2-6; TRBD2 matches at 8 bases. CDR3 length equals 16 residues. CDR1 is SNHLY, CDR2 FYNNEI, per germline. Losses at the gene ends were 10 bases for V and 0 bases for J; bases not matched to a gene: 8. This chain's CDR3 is CATKAGLGSGANVLTF. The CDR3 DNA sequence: TGTGCCACCAAAGCGGGACTAGGCTCTGGGGCCAACGTCCTGACTTTC. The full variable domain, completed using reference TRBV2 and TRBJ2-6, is EPEVTQTPSHQVTQMGQEVILRCVPISNHLYFYWYRQILGQKVEFLVSFYNNEISEKSEIFDDQFSVERPDGSNFTLKIRSTKLEDSAMYFCATKAGLGSGANVLTFGAGSRLTVL.

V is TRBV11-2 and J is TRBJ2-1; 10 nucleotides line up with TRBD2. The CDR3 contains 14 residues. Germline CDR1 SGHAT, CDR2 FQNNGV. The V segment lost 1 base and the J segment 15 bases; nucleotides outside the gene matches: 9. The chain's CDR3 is CASSLGLAGVRGFF. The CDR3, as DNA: TGTGCCAGCAGCTTAGGTCTAGCGGGAGTCCGGGGGTTCTTC.

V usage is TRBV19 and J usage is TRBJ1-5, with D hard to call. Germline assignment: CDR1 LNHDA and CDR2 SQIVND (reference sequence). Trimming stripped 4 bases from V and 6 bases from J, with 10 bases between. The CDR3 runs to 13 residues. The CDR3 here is CASSTDPVQPQHF. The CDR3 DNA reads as TGTGCCAGTAGTACGGACCCCGTTCAGCCCCAGCATTTT.

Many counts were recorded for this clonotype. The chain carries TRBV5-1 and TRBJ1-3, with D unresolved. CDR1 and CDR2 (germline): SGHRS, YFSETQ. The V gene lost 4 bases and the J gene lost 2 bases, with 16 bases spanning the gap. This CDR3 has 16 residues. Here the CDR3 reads CASSPDLPETGNTIYF. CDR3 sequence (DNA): TGCGCCAGCAGCCCGGACCTCCCGGAAACTGGAAACACCATATATTTT.

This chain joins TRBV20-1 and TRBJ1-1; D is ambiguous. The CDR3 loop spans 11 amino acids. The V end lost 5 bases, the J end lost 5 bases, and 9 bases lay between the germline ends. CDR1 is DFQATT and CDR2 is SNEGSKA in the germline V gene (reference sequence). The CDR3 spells CSALGMTEAFF. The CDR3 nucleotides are TGCAGTGCTCTAGGGATGACTGAAGCTTTCTTT.

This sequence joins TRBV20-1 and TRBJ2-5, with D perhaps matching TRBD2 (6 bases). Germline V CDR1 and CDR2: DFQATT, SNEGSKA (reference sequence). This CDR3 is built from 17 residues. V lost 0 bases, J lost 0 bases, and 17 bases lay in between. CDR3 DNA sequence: TGCAGTGCTAGAGATAGTGGCCGGGAGAGATACCAAGAGACCCAGTACTTC. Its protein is CSARDSGRERYQETQYF.

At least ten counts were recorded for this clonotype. The CDR3 here is CASSLVLGGNPEAFF. CDR3 sequence (DNA): TGCGCCAGCAGCTTGGTACTGGGAGGGAATCCTGAAGCTTTCTTT. The chain combines TRBV5-1 with TRBJ1-1; D is unclear. V was shortened by 0 bases and J by 6 bases, with 15 bases between the two germline ends. CDR1 SGHRS and CDR2 YFSETQ come from the germline V gene. The CDR3 is made up of 15 amino acids.

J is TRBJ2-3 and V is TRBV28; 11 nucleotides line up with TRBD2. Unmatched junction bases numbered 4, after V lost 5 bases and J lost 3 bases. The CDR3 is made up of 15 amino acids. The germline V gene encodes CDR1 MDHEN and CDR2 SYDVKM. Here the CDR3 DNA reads TGTGCCAGCAGTCCTAGCGGGAGGAGGACAGATACGCAGTATTTT. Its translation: CASSPSGRRTDTQYF. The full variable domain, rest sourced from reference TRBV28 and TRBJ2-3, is DVKVTQSSRYLVKRTGEKVFLECVQDMDHENMFWYRQDPGLGLRLIYFSYDVKMKEKGDIPEGYSVSREKKERFSLILESASTNQTSMYLCASSPSGRRTDTQYFGPGTRLTVL.

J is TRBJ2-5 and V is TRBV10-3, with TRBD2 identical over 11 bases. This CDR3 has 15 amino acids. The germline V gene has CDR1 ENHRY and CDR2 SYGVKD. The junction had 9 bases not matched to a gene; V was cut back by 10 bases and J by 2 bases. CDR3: CATAVTSGAQETQYF. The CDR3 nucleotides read TGTGCCACCGCCGTGACTAGCGGGGCACAAGAGACCCAGTACTTC.

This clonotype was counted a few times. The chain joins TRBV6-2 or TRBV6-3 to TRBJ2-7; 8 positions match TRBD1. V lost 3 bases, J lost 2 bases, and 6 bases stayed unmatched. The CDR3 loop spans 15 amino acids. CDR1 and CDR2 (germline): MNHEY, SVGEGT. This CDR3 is CASSYGDRRTYEQYF. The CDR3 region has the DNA TGTGCCAGCAGTTATGGGGACAGGCGGACCTACGAGCAGTACTTC.

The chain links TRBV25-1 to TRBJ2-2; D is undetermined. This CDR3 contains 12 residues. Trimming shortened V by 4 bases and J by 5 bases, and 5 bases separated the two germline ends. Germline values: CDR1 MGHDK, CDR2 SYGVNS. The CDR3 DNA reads TGTGCCAGCAGTGTGGAAACCGGGGAGCTGTTTTTT. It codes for CASSVETGELFF. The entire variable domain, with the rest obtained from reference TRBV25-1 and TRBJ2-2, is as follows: EADIYQTPRYLVIGTGKKITLECSQTMGHDKMYWYQQDPGMELHLIHYSYGVNSTEKGDLSSESTVSRIRTEHFPLTLESARPSHTSQYLCASSVETGELFFGEGSRLTVL.

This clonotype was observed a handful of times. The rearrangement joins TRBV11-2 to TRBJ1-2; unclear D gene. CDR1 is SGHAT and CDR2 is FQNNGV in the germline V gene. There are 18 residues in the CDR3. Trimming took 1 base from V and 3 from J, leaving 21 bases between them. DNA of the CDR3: TGTGCCAGCAGCTTAGTAGAAGGAGGGCGGTACGCCTACTATGGCTACACCTTC. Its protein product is CASSLVEGGRYAYYGYTF.

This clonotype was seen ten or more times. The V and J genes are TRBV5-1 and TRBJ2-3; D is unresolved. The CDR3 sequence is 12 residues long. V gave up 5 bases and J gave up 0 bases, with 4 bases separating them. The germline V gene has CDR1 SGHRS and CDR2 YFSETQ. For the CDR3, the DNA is TGCGCCAGCAGAGACAGCACAGATACGCAGTATTTT. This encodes CASRDSTDTQYF.

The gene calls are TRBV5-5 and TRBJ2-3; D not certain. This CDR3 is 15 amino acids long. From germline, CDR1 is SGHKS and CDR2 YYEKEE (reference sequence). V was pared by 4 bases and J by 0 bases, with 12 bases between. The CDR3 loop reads CASSPAVSSTDTQYF. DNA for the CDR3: TGTGCCAGCAGCCCCGCGGTTTCTAGCACAGATACGCAGTATTTT.

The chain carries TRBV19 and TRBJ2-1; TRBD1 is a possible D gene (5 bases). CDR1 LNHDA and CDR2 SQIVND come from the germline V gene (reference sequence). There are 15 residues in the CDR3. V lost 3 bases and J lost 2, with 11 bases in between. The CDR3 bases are TGTGCCAGTAGTATGCGACAGACCACCTACAATGAGCAGTTCTTC. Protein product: CASSMRQTTYNEQFF.

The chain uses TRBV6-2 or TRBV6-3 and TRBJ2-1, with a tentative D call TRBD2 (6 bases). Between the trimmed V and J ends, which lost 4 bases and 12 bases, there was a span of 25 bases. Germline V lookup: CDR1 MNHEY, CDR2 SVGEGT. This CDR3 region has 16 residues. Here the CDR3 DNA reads TGTGCCAGCAGTTCAACCTCAACACCGCCATTGGAGGGGCAGTTCTTC. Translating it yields CASSSTSTPPLEGQFF.